This TCR beta chain was found in a study of cytomegalovirus exposure and HLA in healthy donors. Study observations and caveats: As was reported, the classifier diagnosed cytomegalovirus status with high specificity and sensitivity. Investigators reported over 150 TCR beta chains as tied to cytomegalovirus. For most TCR sequences rarity was the rule, although some public TCRs occurred in many donors.

Clones were read by immunoSEQ multiplex PCR, and TCRdb kept only the in-frame ones, dropping some. The sample includes some 80,000 clones, approximately 95% of them seen just once. This CDR3 is 14 amino acids long. CDR1 and CDR2 (germline): SEHNR, FQNEAQ (reference sequence). J was trimmed by 5 bases and V by 3 bases; bases with no gene match: 6. The donors were in the approximately 110-subject validation cohort; that cohort was separate from the approximately 670-subject first cohort. In the case of this clone: The antigen is unknown.

The origin of this receptor is a woman between 18 and 29 years old in good health and CMV-seronegative. The specimen was PBMCs. The chain has TRBV7-9 and TRBJ2-5, with TRBD1 matching over 7 bases. CDR3: CASSFRQGEETQYF. Here the CDR3 DNA reads TGTGCCAGCAGCTTCCGGCAGGGGGAGGAGACCCAGTACTTC.